This TCR beta chain was recovered during a study of T cell repertoires in aging, cancer and after chemotherapy. V shed 10 bases, J shed 7 bases, and the junction held 9 bases outside the gene matches. The germline CDR1 and CDR2 sequences are ENHRY and SYGVKD. CDR3 length equals 13 residues. Rearranged V-D-J TRB sequences were amplified with a mixed TRB-A/B primer pool. TCRdb recomputed calls from the multiplex PCR reads with MiXCR, one row per CDR3 protein. The sample lists 1,500 to 2,000 distinct CDR3 sequences; 15% to 20% were seen once. TCR beta rearrangements were amplified from peripheral blood genomic DNA.

The V call is TRBV10-3, the J call TRBJ2-2; 7 bases fit TRBD1. The TCR sequence derives from a human donor with a solid tumor. Sequencing was carried out using blood. CDR3 in DNA: TGTGCCAGCAGAGAAACAGGGGTCGGGGAGCTGTTTTTT. This encodes CASRETGVGELFF.